These 3 T cell receptor beta chains were sequenced from one sample in a study of B cell selection in AIRE deficiency. Conventional CD4 T cells were sorted as CD4+CD127+ cells. Libraries were prepared by immunoSEQ multiplex PCR; TCRdb keeps only in-frame clonotypes and omits some of them. The sample gives fewer than 30,000 clones, nearly 98% of which show up once; 0.2% is in the top ten. Sequencing was done on a sample of conventional CD4+ T cells sorted from PBMCs. These receptor sequences come from a human donor with AIRE deficiency.

The chain links TRBV19 to TRBJ1-5; D is unclear. The CDR3 has 13 amino acids. In germline, CDR1 is LNHDA, CDR2 SQIVND (reference sequence). Trimming stripped 3 bases from V and 4 bases from J, with 7 bases between. CDR3 sequence reads: CASSIARNQPQHF. The CDR3, as DNA: TGTGCCAGTAGTATTGCCAGAAATCAGCCCCAGCATTTT.

The chain links TRBV7-6 to TRBJ1-5; D not resolved. V was shortened by 4 bases and J by 7 bases, with 20 bases between the two germline ends. Per germline, CDR1 SGHVS and CDR2 FNYEAQ. The CDR3 extends over 16 amino acids. CDR3 sequence: CASSSGYFGRGQPQHF. For the CDR3, the DNA is TGTGCCAGCAGCTCGGGGTATTTCGGGCGCGGACAGCCCCAGCATTTT. Using reference TRBV7-6 and TRBJ1-5 for the parts outside the CDR3, the full variable domain is GAGVSQSPRYKVTKRGQDVALRCDPISGHVSLYWYRQALGQGPEFLTYFNYEAQQDKSGLPNDRFSAERPEGSISTLTIQRTEQRDSAMYRCASSSGYFGRGQPQHFGDGTRLSIL.

The V gene is TRBV5-4, the J gene TRBJ2-7; D gene ambiguous. The CDR3 contains 16 residues. Looked up from germline, CDR1 is SGHNT and CDR2 is YYREEE (reference sequence). V lost 4 bases and J 3 bases, leaving 20 bases between the germline ends. For the CDR3, the DNA is TGTGCCAGCAGCCAAGACCCTTCCTATTCCCACTACGAGCAGTACTTC. Protein sequence: CASSQDPSYSHYEQYF.